These 31 T cell receptor beta chains share one sample of origin, sequenced in a study of blood T cell repertoires in COVID-19. Using immunoSEQ multiplex PCR, the repertoire was profiled, and TCRdb retains in-frame clones only, with some absent. The repertoire includes roughly 230,000 clones, less than 90% of them detected once, and over 9.5% sits in the top ten. Sequenced input: peripheral blood. All receptors derive from a woman older than 75 with COVID-19, enrolled during active disease.

V is TRBV5-5 and J is TRBJ1-3, with D possibly matching TRBD1 (5 bases). The CDR3 is made up of 16 amino acids. Germline CDR1 reads SGHKS; CDR2 reads YYEKEE (reference sequence). The ends were cut back, 0 bases at V and 1 base at J, with 11 bases in the middle. CDR3 protein: CASSLGSRGSGNTIYF. Here the CDR3 DNA reads TGTGCCAGCAGCTTGGGGAGTAGGGGATCTGGAAACACCATATATTTT.

V usage is TRBV7-2 and J usage is TRBJ2-7; weak D call: TRBD1 (6 bases). Between the trimmed V and J ends, which lost 4 bases and 2 bases, there was a span of 18 bases. CDR3 size: 16 residues. The germline V gene encodes CDR1 SGHTA and CDR2 FQGNSA. This chain's CDR3 is CASSWDSVRGPYEQYF. DNA for the CDR3: TGTGCCAGCAGCTGGGATTCGGTCAGGGGCCCCTACGAGCAGTACTTC.

This chain connects TRBV19 to TRBJ1-4; the D gene is possibly TRBD1 (6 bases). The CDR3 has 15 residues. The germline CDR1 and CDR2 sequences are LNHDA and SQIVND (reference sequence). The V gene lost 9 bases and the J gene lost 0 bases, with 14 bases spanning the gap. The CDR3 nucleotides read TGTGCCAGCCGAGACAGGTCCGCAACTAATGAAAAACTGTTTTTT. As protein: CASRDRSATNEKLFF. The variable domain in full, with the rest retrieved from reference TRBV19 and TRBJ1-4, is DGGITQSPKYLFRKEGQNVTLSCEQNLNHDAMYWYRQDPGQGLRLIYYSQIVNDFQKGDIAEGYSVSREKKESFPLTVTSAQKNPTAFYLCASRDRSATNEKLFFGSGTQLSVL.

This clone was seen a single time. The chain is built from TRBV7-2 and TRBJ1-2, with TRBD1 identical over 12 bases. The V gene's germline CDR1 is SGHTA and CDR2 FQGNSA. The CDR3 loop spans 15 amino acids. Unmatched junction bases numbered 8, after V lost 5 bases and J lost 7 bases. For the CDR3, the DNA is TGTGCCAGCAGCCCGCAAGGGACAGGGGGCTTTGGCTACACCTTC. Encoded protein: CASSPQGTGGFGYTF. Full variable domain (missing parts from reference TRBV7-2 and TRBJ1-2): GAGVSQSPSNKVTEKGKDVELRCDPISGHTALYWYRQSLGQGLEFLIYFQGNSAPDKSGLPSDRFSAERTGGSVSTLTIQRTQQEDSAVYLCASSPQGTGGFGYTFGSGTRLTVV.

V and J are TRBV11-2 and TRBJ2-5; 8 nucleotides align to TRBD2. This CDR3 is built from 15 residues. CDR1 is SGHAT, CDR2 FQNNGV, per germline. Trimming at V came to 1 base and at J to 3 bases, leaving 4 bases not matched to a gene. CDR3 coding DNA: TGTGCCAGCAGCTTAGGCATACTAGCGGAAGAGACCCAGTACTTC. It translates to CASSLGILAEETQYF. The complete variable domain, with remaining parts taken from reference TRBV11-2 and TRBJ2-5, reads EAGVAQSPRYKIIEKRQSVAFWCNPISGHATLYWYQQILGQGPKLLIQFQNNGVVDDSQLPKDRFSAERLKGVDSTLKIQPAKLEDSAVYLCASSLGILAEETQYFGPGTRLLVL.

The chain carries TRBV6-6 and TRBJ1-4; possible D gene TRBD1, 6 bases. Germline V CDR1 and CDR2: MNHNY, SVGAGI (reference sequence). Trimming shortened V by 7 bases and J by 8 bases, and 11 bases separated the two germline ends. The CDR3 runs 12 residues. The CDR3 spells CASTQGQEKLFF. CDR3 coding DNA: TGTGCCAGCACCCAGGGGCAGGAAAAACTGTTTTTT.

The chain uses TRBV5-6 and TRBJ2-3; no definite D call. V lost 0 bases and J 6 bases, leaving 8 bases between the germline ends. This CDR3 region has 13 residues. The V gene's germline CDR1 is SGHDT and CDR2 YYEEEE. The CDR3 sequence: CASSLGFRDTQYF. CDR3 coding DNA: TGTGCCAGCAGCTTGGGGTTCAGGGATACGCAGTATTTT.

The chain has TRBV5-1 and TRBJ1-5; 8 bases line up with TRBD1. The CDR3 totals 14 residues. Germline V gives CDR1 SGHRS, CDR2 YFSETQ. V lost 4 bases, J lost 5 bases, and 5 bases stayed unmatched. CDR3 protein: CASSDTGGDQPQHF. The CDR3 DNA reads as TGCGCCAGCAGCGATACAGGGGGGGATCAGCCCCAGCATTTT.

This chain joins TRBV28 and TRBJ1-5, with TRBD1 identical over 8 bases. CDR3 size: 14 residues. Trimming took 4 bases from V and 6 from J; bases not matched to a gene: 5. Germline V gives CDR1 MDHEN, CDR2 SYDVKM. In DNA, the CDR3 is TGTGCCAGCAGTTACGGACAGGGCCGTCAGCCCCAGCATTTT. It encodes CASSYGQGRQPQHF.

The chain joins TRBV7-3 to TRBJ1-1; no clear D gene. CDR1 and CDR2 (germline): SGHTA, FQGTGA. This CDR3 contains 15 residues. The V end was cut by 5 bases, the J end by 5 bases, with 18 bases between. CDR3 amino acids: CASSPQTAGGTEAFF. DNA for the CDR3: TGTGCCAGCAGCCCTCAGACCGCGGGCGGGACTGAAGCTTTCTTT. Filled out from reference TRBV7-3 and TRBJ1-1, the complete variable domain reads GAGVSQTPSNKVTEKGKYVELRCDPISGHTALYWYRQSLGQGPEFLIYFQGTGAADDSGLPNDRFFAVRPEGSVSTLKIQRTERGDSAVYLCASSPQTAGGTEAFFGQGTRLTVV.

V gene TRBV19 combines with J gene TRBJ2-5; D may be TRBD2 (6 bases). Germline V gene sequence: CDR1 LNHDA, CDR2 SQIVND (reference sequence). There are 15 residues in the CDR3. V lost 4 bases to trimming and J lost 1 base, with 13 bases between them. In DNA, the CDR3 is TGTGCCAGTAGTAGGGGTTGGGACTCCCAAGAGACCCAGTACTTC. Translated: CASSRGWDSQETQYF.

The gene calls are TRBV2 and TRBJ1-1; 8 bases fit TRBD1. Germline assignment: CDR1 SNHLY and CDR2 FYNNEI. The junction had 7 bases not matched to a gene; V was cut back by 8 bases and J by 5 bases. The CDR3 contains 13 residues. The CDR3 region has the DNA TGTGCCAGCGCAGGGGGCTCGCGGACTGAAGCTTTCTTT. Its translation is CASAGGSRTEAFF.

To note about this clone: Other DNA sequences in the sample encode the same CDR3. J is TRBJ2-3 and V is TRBV7-9; 7 bases align to TRBD2. The CDR3 runs to 15 residues. Germline CDR1 and CDR2: SEHNR and FQNEAQ (reference sequence). V was clipped by 5 bases and J by 0 bases; unmatched bases: 5. CDR3 bases: TGTGCCAGCAGCCTATCCGGGGGGAGCACAGATACGCAGTATTTT. Amino acid sequence: CASSLSGGSTDTQYF.

The chain joins TRBV4-2 to TRBJ1-5; 8 positions match TRBD1. The CDR3 spans 17 residues. The V gene end was trimmed by 0 bases and the J gene end by 2 bases; junction bases not matched to a gene: 6. Germline-derived CDR1 and CDR2 are LGHNA and YNFKEQ. The CDR3 DNA sequence: TGTGCCAGCAGCCAAGATAGCGACAGGGGCGGCAATCAGCCCCAGCATTTT. It specifies CASSQDSDRGGNQPQHF.

The J gene is TRBJ1-1, the V gene TRBV27; no clear D gene. The germline V and J ends were trimmed by 3 bases and 5 bases, with 10 bases remaining between them. The CDR3 sequence is 13 residues long. Germline assignment: CDR1 MNHEY and CDR2 SMNVEV (reference sequence). CDR3 sequence reads: CASSFSSGTEAFF. CDR3 DNA sequence: TGTGCCAGCAGTTTCTCCTCGGGTACTGAAGCTTTCTTT.

V gene TRBV6-4 combines with J gene TRBJ1-1, with D tentatively TRBD1 (6 bases). This CDR3 region has 13 residues. Per the germline V gene, CDR1 is MRHNA and CDR2 is SNTAGT. Trimming cost V 3 bases and J 4 bases, with 9 bases left between them. This chain's CDR3 is CASSEQGGTEAFF. The CDR3 coding sequence is TGTGCCAGCAGTGAACAGGGTGGCACTGAAGCTTTCTTT.

The V gene is TRBV27, the J gene TRBJ1-2; no reliable D call. The CDR3 spans 12 residues. Germline CDR1 and CDR2: MNHEY and SMNVEV (reference sequence). The V and J ends lost 6 bases and 0 bases respectively, with 5 bases between them. The CDR3 is CASRRANYGYTF. The CDR3, as DNA: TGTGCCAGCAGGAGGGCTAACTATGGCTACACCTTC.

The rearrangement uses TRBV7-2 and TRBJ1-2; D might be TRBD1 (6 bases). Germline V gene lookup returns CDR1 SGHTA and CDR2 FQGNSA. Between the trimmed V and J ends, which lost 1 base and 2 bases, there was a span of 11 bases. CDR3 size: 15 residues. CDR3 in amino acids: CASSLEGGLNYGYTF. The CDR3 DNA is TGTGCCAGCAGCTTAGAGGGGGGGTTGAACTATGGCTACACCTTC.

The chain links TRBV10-3 to TRBJ1-2, with D possibly TRBD1 on 5 matching bases. Trimming stripped 8 bases from V and 6 bases from J, with 19 bases between. There are 14 residues in the CDR3. Germline V CDR1 and CDR2: ENHRY, SYGVKD. The CDR3 DNA sequence: TGTGCCATCGGGGCCGGGGGTCGGGGCGATGGCTACACCTTC. Its protein is CAIGAGGRGDGYTF.

CDR3 in DNA: TGTGCCAGCAACCCCGCGGGATGGGCAGATACGCAGTATTTT. Its protein product is CASNPAGWADTQYF. The V and J genes are TRBV6-5 and TRBJ2-3, with D possibly being TRBD2 (6 bases). V lost 7 bases and J 4 bases, leaving 15 bases between the germline ends. This CDR3 region has 14 residues. CDR1 is MNHEY, CDR2 SVGAGI, per germline.

The chain carries TRBV4-2 and TRBJ2-5; a possible D gene is TRBD2 (6 bases). Germline V gives CDR1 LGHNA, CDR2 YNFKEQ. The V end was cut by 5 bases, the J end by 5 bases, with 24 bases between. The CDR3 loop spans 17 amino acids. CDR3 protein: CASSEVAKEGVRETQYF. In nucleotides, the CDR3 is TGTGCCAGCAGCGAAGTGGCCAAGGAGGGCGTGAGGGAGACCCAGTACTTC.

This clone appeared a single time. CDR3 region: CASSITTGNPHEQYF. The CDR3 DNA sequence: TGTGCCAGTAGTATAACGACCGGGAACCCCCACGAGCAGTACTTC. The V call is TRBV19, the J call TRBJ2-7; TRBD2 is a possible D gene (5 bases). Germline-derived CDR1 and CDR2 are LNHDA and SQIVND (reference sequence). V dropped 2 bases and J dropped 5 bases, with 16 bases sitting between them. This CDR3 spans 15 amino acids.

This sequence joins TRBV3-1 (or the pseudogene TRBV3-2) and TRBJ1-4, with D maybe TRBD1 (5 bases). CDR1 is LGHDT and CDR2 is YNNKEL in the germline V gene (reference sequence). The CDR3 spans 14 residues. Deletions cut 2 bases from V and 5 bases from J, with 9 bases between. CDR3 bases: TGTGCCAGCAGCCAATGGGGCCGCAATGAAAAACTGTTTTTT. Translation gives CASSQWGRNEKLFF.

This chain joins TRBV28 and TRBJ2-7, with 10 bases matching TRBD2. Germline V CDR1 and CDR2: MDHEN, SYDVKM. This CDR3 comprises 14 residues. V lost 5 bases and J lost 6; bases outside the gene matches: 7. The CDR3 reads CASSRAGGPGEQYV. The CDR3 DNA is TGTGCCAGCAGTCGAGCGGGGGGGCCGGGCGAGCAGTACGTC.

The rearrangement uses TRBV7-8 and TRBJ1-2; D remains unclear. The V gene lost 2 bases and the J gene lost 0 bases, with 7 bases spanning the gap. Germline V CDR1 and CDR2: SGHVS, FQNEAQ. The CDR3 is 14 amino acids. The CDR3, as DNA: TGTGCCAGCAGCTTAACAGAAGCTAACTATGGCTACACCTTC. Translation: CASSLTEANYGYTF. Complete variable domain (other parts from reference TRBV7-8 and TRBJ1-2): GAGVSQSPRYKVAKRGQDVALRCDPISGHVSLFWYQQALGQGPEFLTYFQNEAQLDKSGLPSDRFFAERPEGSVSTLKIQRTQQEDSAVYLCASSLTEANYGYTFGSGTRLTVV.

This chain uses TRBV5-8 with TRBJ1-1; 7 positions match TRBD1. From germline, CDR1 is SGHTS and CDR2 YDEGEE. CDR3 length: 15 amino acids. Trimming removed 2 bases from V and 1 base from J; junction bases left unmatched: 5. The CDR3 coding sequence is TGTGCCAGCAGCTTTCAGGGGGGTCGGAACACTGAAGCTTTCTTT. This translates into CASSFQGGRNTEAFF.

The chain combines TRBV10-3 with TRBJ2-2; 7 positions agree with TRBD1. With V trimmed by 0 bases and J by 1 base, 2 bases remained unmatched. CDR1 is ENHRY, CDR2 SYGVKD, per germline. This CDR3 spans 16 amino acids. CDR3 sequence reads: CAISESQGVNTGELFF. CDR3 coding DNA: TGTGCCATCAGTGAGTCCCAGGGGGTGAACACCGGGGAGCTGTTTTTT.

The chain has TRBV7-9 and TRBJ1-3; D gene unclear. The CDR3 extends over 14 amino acids. V lost 4 bases and J lost 0, with 7 bases in between. Germline loops: CDR1 SEHNR, CDR2 FQNEAQ (reference sequence). The CDR3 protein is CASSSRGSGNTIYF. As DNA, the CDR3 is TGTGCCAGCAGCTCCCGGGGCTCTGGAAACACCATATATTTT.

The chain has TRBV15 and TRBJ1-5; perhaps TRBD1 as D (6 bases). V lost 0 bases, J lost 7 bases, and 16 bases lay in between. CDR1 is LNHNV, CDR2 YYDKDF, per germline (reference sequence). The CDR3 contains 16 residues. The CDR3 DNA is TGTGCCACCAGCAGAGATGTAACAGGGTCGCGGCAGCCCCAGCATTTT. The encoded protein is CATSRDVTGSRQPQHF.

This CDR3 reads CASTLDRGPYEQYF. The CDR3 DNA reads as TGTGCCAGCACCTTGGACAGGGGCCCCTACGAGCAGTACTTC. This rearrangement joins TRBV28 to TRBJ2-7; 9 bases line up with TRBD1. With V trimmed by 7 bases and J by 2 bases, 6 bases remained unmatched. The CDR3 totals 14 residues. Germline V lookup: CDR1 MDHEN, CDR2 SYDVKM.

This clone was observed a few times. The chain couples TRBV12-3 or TRBV12-4 to TRBJ1-1; TRBD1 is a possible D gene (6 bases). V lost 5 bases, J lost 4 bases, and 11 bases lay in between. The CDR3 has 13 amino acids. CDR3 region: CASSVGQTTEAFF. In DNA, the CDR3 is TGTGCCAGCAGTGTCGGACAGACCACTGAAGCTTTCTTT.